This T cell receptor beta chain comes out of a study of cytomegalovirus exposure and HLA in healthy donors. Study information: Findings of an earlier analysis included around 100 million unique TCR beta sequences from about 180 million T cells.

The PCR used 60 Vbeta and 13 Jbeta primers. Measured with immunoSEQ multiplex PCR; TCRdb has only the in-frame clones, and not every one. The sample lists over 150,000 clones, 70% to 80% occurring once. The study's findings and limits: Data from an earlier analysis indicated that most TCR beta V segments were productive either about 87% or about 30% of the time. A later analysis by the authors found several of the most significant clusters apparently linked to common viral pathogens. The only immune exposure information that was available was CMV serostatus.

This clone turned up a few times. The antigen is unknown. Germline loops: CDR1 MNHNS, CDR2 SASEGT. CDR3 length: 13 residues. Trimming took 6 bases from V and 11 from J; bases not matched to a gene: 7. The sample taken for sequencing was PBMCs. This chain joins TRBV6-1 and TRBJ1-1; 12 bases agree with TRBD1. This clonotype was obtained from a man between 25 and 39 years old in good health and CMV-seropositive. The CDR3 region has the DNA TGTGCCAGCAGGACCGGGACAGGGGGCGACGCTTTCTTT. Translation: CASRTGTGGDAFF.